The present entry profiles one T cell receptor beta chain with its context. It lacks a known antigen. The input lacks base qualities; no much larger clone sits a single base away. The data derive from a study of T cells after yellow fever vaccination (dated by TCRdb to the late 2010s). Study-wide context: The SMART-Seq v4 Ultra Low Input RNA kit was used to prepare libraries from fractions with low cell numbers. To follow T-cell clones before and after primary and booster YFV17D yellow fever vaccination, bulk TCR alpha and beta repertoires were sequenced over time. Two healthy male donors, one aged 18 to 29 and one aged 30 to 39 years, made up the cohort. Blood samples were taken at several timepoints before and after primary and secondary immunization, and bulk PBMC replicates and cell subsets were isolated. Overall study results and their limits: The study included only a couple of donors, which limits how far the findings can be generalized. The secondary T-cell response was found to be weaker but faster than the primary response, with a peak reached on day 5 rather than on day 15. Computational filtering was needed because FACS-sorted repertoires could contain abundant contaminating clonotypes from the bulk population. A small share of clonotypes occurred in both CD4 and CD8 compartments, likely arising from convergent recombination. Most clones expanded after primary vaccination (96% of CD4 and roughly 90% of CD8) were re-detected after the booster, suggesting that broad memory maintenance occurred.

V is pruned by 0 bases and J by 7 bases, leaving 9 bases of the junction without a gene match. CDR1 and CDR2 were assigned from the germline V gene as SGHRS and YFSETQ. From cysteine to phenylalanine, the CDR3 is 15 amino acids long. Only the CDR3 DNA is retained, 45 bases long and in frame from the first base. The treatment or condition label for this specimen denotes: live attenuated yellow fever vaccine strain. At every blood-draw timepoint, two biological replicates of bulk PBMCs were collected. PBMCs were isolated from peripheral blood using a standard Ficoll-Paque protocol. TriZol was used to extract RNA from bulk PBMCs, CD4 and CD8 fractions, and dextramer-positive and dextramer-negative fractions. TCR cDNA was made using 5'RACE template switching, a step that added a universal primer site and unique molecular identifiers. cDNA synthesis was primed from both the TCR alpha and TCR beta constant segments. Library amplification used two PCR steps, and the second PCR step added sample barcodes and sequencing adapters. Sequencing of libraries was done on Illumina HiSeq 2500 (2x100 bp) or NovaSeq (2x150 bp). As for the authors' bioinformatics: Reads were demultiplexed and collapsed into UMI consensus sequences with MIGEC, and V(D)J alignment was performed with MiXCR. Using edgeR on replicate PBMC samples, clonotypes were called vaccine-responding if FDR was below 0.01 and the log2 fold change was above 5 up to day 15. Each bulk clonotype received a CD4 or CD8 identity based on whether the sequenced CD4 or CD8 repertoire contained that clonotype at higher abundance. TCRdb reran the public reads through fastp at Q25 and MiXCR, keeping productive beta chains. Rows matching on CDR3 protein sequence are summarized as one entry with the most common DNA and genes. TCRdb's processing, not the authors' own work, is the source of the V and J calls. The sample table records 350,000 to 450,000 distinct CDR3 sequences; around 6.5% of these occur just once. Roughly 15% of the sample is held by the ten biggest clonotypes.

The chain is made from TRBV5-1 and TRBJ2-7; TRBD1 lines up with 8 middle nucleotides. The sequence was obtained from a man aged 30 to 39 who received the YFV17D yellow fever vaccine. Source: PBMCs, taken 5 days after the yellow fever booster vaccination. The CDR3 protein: CASSLVETGATEQYF. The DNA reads TGCGCCAGCAGCTTGGTGGAGACAGGGGCTACGGAGCAGTACTTC.